This paragraph reports one T cell receptor (beta chain). Libraries were prepared by immunoSEQ multiplex PCR; TCRdb keeps only in-frame clonotypes and omits some of them. The sample contains about 470,000 clones, around 79% of which appear only once. CDR1 LNHDA and CDR2 SQIVND come from the germline V gene (reference sequence). The CDR3 loop spans 17 amino acids. V lost 4 bases and J lost 1, with 17 bases in between. This sample was included in a study of shared clonotypes between healthy human individuals. The sequence was collected from a woman aged 40 to 50 in good health. Some clones in this sample may be carry-over from other donors' samples. The chain recombines TRBV19 with TRBJ2-4; no reliable D call. The sample was PBMCs. CDR3 protein: CASSTAGPGSAKNIQYF. CDR3 nucleotide sequence: TGTGCCAGTAGTACCGCCGGTCCGGGCTCGGCCAAAAACATTCAGTACTTC. Full variable domain (outside the CDR3, taken from reference TRBV19 and TRBJ2-4): DGGITQSPKYLFRKEGQNVTLSCEQNLNHDAMYWYRQDPGQGLRLIYYSQIVNDFQKGDIAEGYSVSREKKESFPLTVTSAQKNPTAFYLCASSTAGPGSAKNIQYFGAGTRLSVL.